The present T cell receptor beta chain was sequenced within a study of tumor and adjacent non-tumor tissue in lung cancer. Study overall: Aged roughly 30 to 85 years, patients included more than nine men and a handful of women with stage I to III disease.

This sample's RNA came from whole unsorted tissue. A remark on this clonotype: What it binds is not known. Mismatch with germline at one junction end may stem from a read error.

The CDR3 runs 12 residues. Germline V gene sequence: CDR1 MDHEN, CDR2 SYDVKM. The library came from three nested PCR rounds adapted from ARM-PCR protocols. TCRdb recomputed calls from the multiplex PCR reads with MiXCR, one row per CDR3 protein. The sample carries about 66,000 distinct CDR3 sequences, approximately 73% recorded once. Study-wide results and caveats: Tumor tissue had significantly higher TCR diversity than normal lung. Shorter survival was associated with higher TCR diversity in tumors.

This receptor was identified in a man in his sixties with non-small cell lung cancer. V usage is TRBV28 and J usage is TRBJ1-1, with no clear D. The source material was lung tumor tissue. CDR3 loop: CPSSYSRTEAFF. The CDR3 bases are TGTCCCAGCAGTTATAGTAGAACTGAAGCTTTCTTT.